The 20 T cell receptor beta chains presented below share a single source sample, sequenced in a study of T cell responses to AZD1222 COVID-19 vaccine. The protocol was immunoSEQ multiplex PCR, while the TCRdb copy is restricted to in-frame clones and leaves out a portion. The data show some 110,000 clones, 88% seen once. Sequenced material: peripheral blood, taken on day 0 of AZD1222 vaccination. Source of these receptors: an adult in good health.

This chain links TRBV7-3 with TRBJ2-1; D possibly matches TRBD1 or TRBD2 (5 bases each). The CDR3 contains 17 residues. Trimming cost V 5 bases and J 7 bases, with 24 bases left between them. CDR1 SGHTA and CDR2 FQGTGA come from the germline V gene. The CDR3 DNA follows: TGTGCCAGCAGCCAGGGCCACCGGGACCCCCCGGCGAATGAGCAGTTCTTC. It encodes CASSQGHRDPPANEQFF.

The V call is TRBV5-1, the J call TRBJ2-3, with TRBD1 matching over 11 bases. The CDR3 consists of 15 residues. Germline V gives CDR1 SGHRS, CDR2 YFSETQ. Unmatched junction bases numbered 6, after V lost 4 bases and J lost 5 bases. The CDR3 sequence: CASSPGQGVLDTQYF. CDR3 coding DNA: TGCGCCAGCAGCCCGGGACAGGGGGTTTTAGATACGCAGTATTTT.

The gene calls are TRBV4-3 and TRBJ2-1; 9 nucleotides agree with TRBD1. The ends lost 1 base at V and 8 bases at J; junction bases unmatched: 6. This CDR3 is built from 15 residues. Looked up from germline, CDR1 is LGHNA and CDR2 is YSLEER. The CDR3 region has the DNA TGCGCCAGCAGCCAAGGACAGGGGGACGTCCATGAGCAGTTCTTC. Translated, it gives CASSQGQGDVHEQFF.

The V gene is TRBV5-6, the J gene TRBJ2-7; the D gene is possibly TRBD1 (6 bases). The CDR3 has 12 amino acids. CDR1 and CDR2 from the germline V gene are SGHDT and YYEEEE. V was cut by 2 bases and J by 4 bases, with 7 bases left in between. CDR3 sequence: CASSLGQYEQYF. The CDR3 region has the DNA TGTGCCAGCAGCTTAGGACAGTACGAGCAGTACTTC.

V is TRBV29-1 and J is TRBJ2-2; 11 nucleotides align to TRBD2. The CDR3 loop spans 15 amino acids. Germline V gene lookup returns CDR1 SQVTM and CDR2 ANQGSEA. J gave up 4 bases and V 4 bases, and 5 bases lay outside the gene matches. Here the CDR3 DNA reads TGCAGCGTTGCCTGGCTAGCGGGGGGCACCGGGGAGCTGTTTTTT. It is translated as CSVAWLAGGTGELFF.

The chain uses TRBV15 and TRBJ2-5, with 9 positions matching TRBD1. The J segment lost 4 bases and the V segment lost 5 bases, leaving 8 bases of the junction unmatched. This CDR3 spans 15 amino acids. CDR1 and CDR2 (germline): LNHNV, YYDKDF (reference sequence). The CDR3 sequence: CATSQPGTGLETQYF. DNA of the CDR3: TGTGCCACCAGCCAACCCGGGACAGGGTTAGAGACCCAGTACTTC.

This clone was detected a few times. The CDR3 DNA is TGCGCCAGCAGCCAAGTGGAGGGGTGGAAAGCTTTCTTT. Translated: CASSQVEGWKAFF. The rearrangement joins TRBV4-1 to TRBJ1-1; D possibly corresponds to TRBD1 (5 bases). The CDR3 is 13 residues long. Deletions cut 1 base from V and 9 bases from J, with 12 bases between. The germline V gene has CDR1 MGHRA and CDR2 YSYEKL.

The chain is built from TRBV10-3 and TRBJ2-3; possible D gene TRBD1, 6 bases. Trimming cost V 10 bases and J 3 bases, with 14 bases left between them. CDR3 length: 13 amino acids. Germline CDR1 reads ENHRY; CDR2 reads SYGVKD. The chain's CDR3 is CATDLDRTDTQYF. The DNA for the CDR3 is TGTGCCACAGACTTAGACAGGACAGATACGCAGTATTTT.

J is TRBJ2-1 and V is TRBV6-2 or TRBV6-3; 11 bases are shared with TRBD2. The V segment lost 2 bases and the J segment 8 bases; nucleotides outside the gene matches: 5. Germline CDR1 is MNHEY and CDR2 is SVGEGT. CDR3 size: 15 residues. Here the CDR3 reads CASSYVAGGPYEQFF. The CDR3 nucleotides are TGTGCCAGCAGTTACGTAGCGGGGGGGCCATATGAGCAGTTCTTC.

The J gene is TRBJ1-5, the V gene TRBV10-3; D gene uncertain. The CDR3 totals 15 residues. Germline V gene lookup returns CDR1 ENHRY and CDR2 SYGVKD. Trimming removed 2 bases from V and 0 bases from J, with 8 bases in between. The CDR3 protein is CAISEDGASNQPQHF. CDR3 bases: TGTGCCATCAGTGAGGACGGAGCTAGCAATCAGCCCCAGCATTTT.

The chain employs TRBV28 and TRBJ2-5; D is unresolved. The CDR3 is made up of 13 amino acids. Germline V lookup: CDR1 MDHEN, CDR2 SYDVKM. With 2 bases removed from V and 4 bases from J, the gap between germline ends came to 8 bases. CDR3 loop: CASSLRVPETQYF. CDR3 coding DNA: TGTGCCAGCAGTTTAAGGGTTCCAGAGACCCAGTACTTC.

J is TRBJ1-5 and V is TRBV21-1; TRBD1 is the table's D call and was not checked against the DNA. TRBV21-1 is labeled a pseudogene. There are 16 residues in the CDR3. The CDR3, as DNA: TGTGCCAGCAGCAAAGGGGGCAGGGGGCGCGATCAGCCCCAGCATTTT. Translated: CASSKGGRGRDQPQHF.

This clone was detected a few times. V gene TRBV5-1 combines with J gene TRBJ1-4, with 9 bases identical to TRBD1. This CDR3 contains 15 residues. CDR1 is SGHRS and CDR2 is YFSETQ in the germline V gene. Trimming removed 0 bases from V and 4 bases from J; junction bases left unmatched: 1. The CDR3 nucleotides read TGCGCCAGCAGCTTGGAGGGACAGGGTAATGAAAAACTGTTTTTT. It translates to CASSLEGQGNEKLFF.

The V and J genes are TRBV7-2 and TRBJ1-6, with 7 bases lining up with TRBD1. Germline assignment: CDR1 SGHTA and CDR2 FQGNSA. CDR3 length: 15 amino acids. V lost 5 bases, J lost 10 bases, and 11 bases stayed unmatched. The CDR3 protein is CASSPGGGRESPLHF. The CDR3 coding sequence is TGTGCCAGCAGCCCAGGGGGGGGAAGGGAATCACCCCTCCACTTT. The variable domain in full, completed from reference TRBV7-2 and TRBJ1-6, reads GAGVSQSPSNKVTEKGKDVELRCDPISGHTALYWYRQSLGQGLEFLIYFQGNSAPDKSGLPSDRFSAERTGGSVSTLTIQRTQQEDSAVYLCASSPGGGRESPLHFGNGTRLTVT.

The DNA for the CDR3 is TGTGCCAGCAGTAGGACAGGTGCCGGAGATACGCAGTATTTT. Protein: CASSRTGAGDTQYF. The chain employs TRBV28 and TRBJ2-3; 7 bases are shared with TRBD1. Germline assignment: CDR1 MDHEN and CDR2 SYDVKM. This CDR3 region has 14 residues. The ends lost 5 bases at V and 5 bases at J; junction bases unmatched: 7. The full variable domain, its missing parts supplied by reference TRBV28 and TRBJ2-3, is DVKVTQSSRYLVKRTGEKVFLECVQDMDHENMFWYRQDPGLGLRLIYFSYDVKMKEKGDIPEGYSVSREKKERFSLILESASTNQTSMYLCASSRTGAGDTQYFGPGTRLTVL.

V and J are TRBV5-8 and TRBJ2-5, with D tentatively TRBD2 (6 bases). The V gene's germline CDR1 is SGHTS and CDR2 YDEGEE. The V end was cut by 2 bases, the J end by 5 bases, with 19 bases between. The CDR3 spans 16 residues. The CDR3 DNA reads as TGTGCCAGCAGCTTCTCGACTAGTAGTATTGCGGAGACCCAGTACTTC. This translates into CASSFSTSSIAETQYF. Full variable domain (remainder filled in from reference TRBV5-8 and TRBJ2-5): EAGVTQSPTHLIKTRGQQATLRCSPISGHTSVYWYQQALGLGLQFLLWYDEGEERNRGNFPPRFSGRQFPNYSSELNVNALELEDSALYLCASSFSTSSIAETQYFGPGTRLLVL.

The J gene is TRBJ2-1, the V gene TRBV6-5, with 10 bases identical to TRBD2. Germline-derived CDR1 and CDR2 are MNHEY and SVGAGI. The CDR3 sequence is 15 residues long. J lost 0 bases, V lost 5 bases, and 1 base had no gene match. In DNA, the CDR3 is TGTGCCAGCAGTCAGCGGGGGGGCTCCTACAATGAGCAGTTCTTC. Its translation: CASSQRGGSYNEQFF.

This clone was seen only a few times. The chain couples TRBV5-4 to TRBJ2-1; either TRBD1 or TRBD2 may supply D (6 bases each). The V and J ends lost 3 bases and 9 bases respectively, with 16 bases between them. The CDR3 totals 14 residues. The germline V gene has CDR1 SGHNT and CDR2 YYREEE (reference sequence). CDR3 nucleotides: TGTGCCAGCAGCTACGGACGAGGGGGGAGTGAGCAGTTCTTC. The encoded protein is CASSYGRGGSEQFF.

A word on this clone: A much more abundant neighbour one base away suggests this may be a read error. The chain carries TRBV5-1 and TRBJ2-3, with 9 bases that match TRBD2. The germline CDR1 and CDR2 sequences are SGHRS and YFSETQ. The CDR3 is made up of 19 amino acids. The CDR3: CPSSLRGLAGGKGTDTQYF. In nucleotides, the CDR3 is TGCCCCAGCAGCTTGCGGGGACTCGCGGGGGGGAAGGGCACAGATACGCAGTATTTT.

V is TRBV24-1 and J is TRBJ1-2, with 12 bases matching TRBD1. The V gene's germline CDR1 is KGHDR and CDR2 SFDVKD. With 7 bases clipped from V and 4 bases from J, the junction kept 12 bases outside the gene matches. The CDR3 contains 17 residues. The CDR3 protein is CATRPSPGQGATYGYTF. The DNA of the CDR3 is TGTGCCACCAGGCCCTCACCGGGACAGGGGGCTACCTATGGCTACACCTTC.